This passage covers 30 T cell receptor beta chains from one sample sequenced in a study of PD-L1 blockade in urothelial cancer. The repertoire was sequenced with immunoSEQ multiplex PCR; TCRdb's copy has only in-frame clones and lacks some. The sample yields around 87,000 clones, less than 90% seen once. Time point here: peripheral blood 6 weeks after treatment start. Specimen: PBMCs, collected around atezolizumab (anti-PD-L1) treatment. These receptor sequences come from a man between 65 and 85 years old with urothelial cancer.

The rearrangement links TRBV19 to TRBJ2-5; 12 bases line up with TRBD1. The junction had 11 bases not matched to a gene; V was cut back by 4 bases and J by 5 bases. Germline lookup yields CDR1 LNHDA and CDR2 SQIVND (reference sequence). This CDR3 comprises 17 residues. CDR3: CASSTSSSGQGAETQYF. The CDR3 DNA sequence: TGTGCCAGTAGTACTTCGTCGTCGGGACAGGGGGCTGAGACCCAGTACTTC.

This chain joins TRBV5-1 and TRBJ2-7, with 8 bases that match TRBD1. The junction had 13 bases not matched to a gene; V was cut back by 2 bases and J by 6 bases. Per germline, CDR1 SGHRS and CDR2 YFSETQ. The CDR3 contains 16 residues. Here the CDR3 DNA reads TGCGCCAGCAGCTTTAGGCAGGGGGCATACTTCGGCGAGCAGTACTTC. It codes for CASSFRQGAYFGEQYF.

The rearrangement links TRBV6-1 to TRBJ1-2; 9 nucleotides line up with TRBD1. Trimming removed 4 bases from V and 8 bases from J; junction bases left unmatched: 8. The CDR3 spans 14 residues. In germline, CDR1 is MNHNS, CDR2 SASEGT. The CDR3 here is CASSVSTGGNGYTF. The CDR3 bases are TGTGCCAGCAGTGTATCGACAGGGGGAAACGGCTACACCTTC.

The chain has TRBV4-1 and TRBJ2-1; 10 positions agree with TRBD2. V was clipped by 5 bases and J by 9 bases; unmatched bases: 10. CDR1 and CDR2 from the germline V gene are MGHRA and YSYEKL. This CDR3 contains 15 residues. The CDR3 reads CASSSPSGSLAEQFF. The DNA for the CDR3 is TGCGCCAGCAGCTCCCCTAGCGGGAGTTTGGCTGAGCAGTTCTTC.

The genes are TRBV12-5 and TRBJ2-7; TRBD2 matches 15 bases. CDR1 and CDR2 (germline): LGHNT, FRNRAP. The CDR3 loop spans 14 amino acids. V shed 3 bases, J shed 7 bases, and the junction held 1 base outside the gene matches. The CDR3 DNA is TGTGCTAGTGGTTTCGGACTAGCGGGGGGGGAGCAGTACTTC. Translating it yields CASGFGLAGGEQYF.

There are a few counts of this clone. J is TRBJ2-1 and V is TRBV4-1; 9 bases line up with TRBD2. Germline loops: CDR1 MGHRA, CDR2 YSYEKL. The CDR3 has 15 amino acids. J was trimmed by 7 bases and V by 1 base; bases with no gene match: 5. Here the CDR3 reads CASSQGSGGLNEQFF. The DNA of the CDR3 is TGCGCCAGCAGCCAAGGGAGCGGGGGGCTAAATGAGCAGTTCTTC.

The gene calls are TRBV9 and TRBJ1-5; possibly TRBD1 for D (5 bases). The V gene's germline CDR1 is SGDLS and CDR2 YYNGEE. The V and J ends lost 4 bases and 2 bases respectively, with 10 bases between them. The CDR3 sequence is 14 residues long. The CDR3: CASSTGWGNQPQHF. The CDR3 DNA reads as TGTGCCAGCAGCACAGGATGGGGCAATCAGCCCCAGCATTTT. Using reference TRBV9 and TRBJ1-5 for the parts outside the CDR3, the full variable domain is DSGVTQTPKHLITATGQRVTLRCSPRSGDLSVYWYQQSLDQGLQFLIQYYNGEERAKGNILERFSAQQFPDLHSELNLSSLELGDSALYFCASSTGWGNQPQHFGDGTRLSIL.

CDR3 protein: CASSPLGGTGELFF. CDR3 coding DNA: TGTGCCAGCAGCCCGTTAGGCGGCACCGGGGAGCTGTTTTTT. The chain joins TRBV7-6 to TRBJ2-2; no definite D call. Trimming removed 5 bases at V and 4 bases at J, with 11 bases between. The length of the CDR3 is 14 residues. CDR1 SGHVS and CDR2 FNYEAQ come from the germline V gene.

The CDR3: CASSLVPAGVPGELFF. The DNA of the CDR3 is TGTGCCAGCAGCTTAGTCCCAGCGGGAGTCCCCGGGGAGCTGTTTTTT. V gene TRBV7-2 combines with J gene TRBJ2-2; 8 nucleotides align to TRBD2. V was clipped by 1 base and J by 6 bases; unmatched bases: 7. This CDR3 is 16 amino acids long. Germline CDR1 SGHTA, CDR2 FQGNSA.

This chain joins TRBV7-9 and TRBJ2-1, with 8 positions matching TRBD2. This CDR3 has 15 amino acids. After removal of 5 bases from V and 1 base from J, the junction contained 4 bases not matched to a gene. CDR1 is SEHNR, CDR2 FQNEAQ, per germline (reference sequence). For the CDR3, the DNA is TGTGCCAGCAGCCCGGGAGGGGGGTCCTACAATGAGCAGTTCTTC. Its translation is CASSPGGGSYNEQFF.

J is TRBJ1-6 and V is TRBV2; 7 bases fit TRBD1. The length of the CDR3 is 14 residues. Germline lookup yields CDR1 SNHLY and CDR2 FYNNEI. V was pared by 7 bases and J by 5 bases, with 5 bases of the junction left unmatched. CDR3 residues: CASNGDRDNSPLHF. The DNA for the CDR3 is TGTGCCAGCAACGGGGACAGAGATAATTCACCCCTCCACTTT.

V gene TRBV7-8 combines with J gene TRBJ2-7; 7 bases fit TRBD2. The germline gives CDR1 SGHVS, CDR2 FQNEAQ. This CDR3 contains 12 residues. Trimming removed 5 bases from V and 6 bases from J; junction bases left unmatched: 4. CDR3 in DNA: TGTGCCAGCAGCCGAGCTAGCGGCGAGCAGTACTTC. Protein: CASSRASGEQYF.

This clone was picked up one time. This sequence joins TRBV13 and TRBJ2-1; D uncertain. V was trimmed by 1 base and J by 9 bases, leaving 4 bases between them. The CDR3 is 11 amino acids. Germline CDR1 PRHDT, CDR2 FYEKMQ (reference sequence). CDR3 coding DNA: TGTGCCAGCAGCTTAGCCCGTGAGCAGTTCTTC. Translating gives CASSLAREQFF.

V is TRBV5-1 and J is TRBJ2-7; the D gene is possibly TRBD2 (6 bases). V was trimmed by 4 bases and J by 4 bases, leaving 18 bases between them. CDR3 size: 15 residues. Germline V gives CDR1 SGHRS, CDR2 YFSETQ. The CDR3 DNA reads TGCGCCAGCAGCCCCGACAGCTCAGGGACTTACGAGCAGTACTTC. Protein: CASSPDSSGTYEQYF.

The chain is built from TRBV11-2 and TRBJ2-7; 8 bases align to TRBD2. CDR3 length: 15 amino acids. Germline values: CDR1 SGHAT, CDR2 FQNNGV. V was clipped by 2 bases and J by 0 bases; unmatched bases: 3. CDR3 region: CASSLRGGHSYEQYF. The CDR3 DNA reads TGTGCCAGCAGCTTACGGGGGGGGCACTCCTACGAGCAGTACTTC.

The V call is TRBV4-2, the J call TRBJ1-1, with D hard to call. The CDR3 extends over 15 amino acids. Germline CDR1 is LGHNA and CDR2 is YNFKEQ. Deletions cut 6 bases from V and 1 base from J, with 15 bases between. This chain's CDR3 is CASRSARGTNTEAFF. CDR3 DNA: TGTGCCAGCAGATCTGCCCGGGGAACGAACACTGAAGCTTTCTTT.

V usage is TRBV7-2 and J usage is TRBJ2-6; D is unresolved. The V end lost 2 bases, the J end lost 0 bases, and 11 bases lay between the germline ends. The CDR3 loop spans 17 amino acids. Germline CDR1 and CDR2: SGHTA and FQGNSA. CDR3 amino acids: CASSLWAAISGANVLTF. DNA for the CDR3: TGTGCCAGCAGCTTATGGGCAGCCATCTCTGGGGCCAACGTCCTGACTTTC.

For the CDR3, the DNA is TGTGCCAGCAGTTACCCGGCTAGCGGGGCCTACAATGAGCAGTTCTTC. It specifies CASSYPASGAYNEQFF. The genes are TRBV6-6 and TRBJ2-1, with 9 bases aligning to TRBD2. CDR1 and CDR2 (germline): MNHNY, SVGAGI (reference sequence). V gave up 2 bases and J gave up 2 bases; unmatched junction bases: 4. The CDR3 covers 16 residues.

The count of this clone is one. The chain is built from TRBV19 and TRBJ1-2, with 7 bases aligning to TRBD1. The CDR3 length is 15 residues. Germline trimming cut 5 bases from V and 2 bases from J; bases unmatched to any gene: 8. Germline CDR1 LNHDA, CDR2 SQIVND (reference sequence). CDR3 sequence: CASSLTGTVNYGYTF. The CDR3 DNA follows: TGTGCCAGTAGTCTAACCGGGACAGTGAACTATGGCTACACCTTC.

V is TRBV6-1 and J is TRBJ1-2; tentatively, D is TRBD1 (5 bases). V was trimmed by 4 bases and J by 8 bases, leaving 17 bases between them. This CDR3 comprises 14 residues. CDR1 is MNHNS and CDR2 is SASEGT in the germline V gene. CDR3 protein: CASSVGGAVWGYTF. In DNA, the CDR3 is TGTGCCAGCAGTGTAGGTGGGGCCGTGTGGGGCTACACCTTC.

The rearrangement links TRBV4-3 to TRBJ2-2; 13 bases match TRBD2. The germline V gene has CDR1 LGHNA and CDR2 YSLEER. The J segment lost 6 bases and the V segment lost 5 bases, leaving 12 bases of the junction unmatched. The CDR3 runs 18 residues. Here the CDR3 reads CASSVRTSGSSEAGELFF. The CDR3 coding sequence is TGCGCCAGCAGCGTACGGACTAGCGGGAGTTCGGAGGCCGGGGAGCTGTTTTTT.

The CDR3 DNA follows: TGTGCCAGCAGCTTGCAGACTAGCGGGAGCTTTACGCAGTATTTT. Protein product: CASSLQTSGSFTQYF. The chain is built from TRBV7-2 and TRBJ2-3; TRBD2 matches at 12 bases. J was trimmed by 8 bases and V by 3 bases; bases with no gene match: 6. CDR3 size: 15 residues. Germline CDR1 SGHTA, CDR2 FQGNSA.

The chain has TRBV28 and TRBJ1-2; D may be TRBD1 (5 bases). The CDR3 totals 15 residues. The germline CDR1 and CDR2 sequences are MDHEN and SYDVKM. V was trimmed by 0 bases and J by 4 bases, leaving 12 bases between them. CDR3: CASSLWDTSGYGYTF. The CDR3 DNA reads as TGTGCCAGCAGTTTATGGGACACCTCCGGCTATGGCTACACCTTC.

The chain carries TRBV7-9 and TRBJ2-3; D remains ambiguous. Trimming pared 1 base from V and 5 bases from J, leaving 7 bases between. In germline, CDR1 is SEHNR, CDR2 FQNEAQ (reference sequence). The CDR3 runs to 13 residues. The CDR3 DNA follows: TGTGCCAGCAGCTTAGAGCGTGTAGATACGCAGTATTTT. This translates into CASSLERVDTQYF.

This clone occurred once. This sequence joins TRBV13 and TRBJ2-7; no clear D gene. CDR3 length: 11 residues. V dropped 1 base and J dropped 6 bases, with 4 bases sitting between them. CDR1 is PRHDT, CDR2 FYEKMQ, per germline (reference sequence). For the CDR3, the DNA is TGTGCCAGCAGCTTAGAGCTCGAGCAGTACTTC. It specifies CASSLELEQYF.

This rearrangement joins TRBV27 to TRBJ2-2; 9 nucleotides line up with TRBD2. Germline CDR1 MNHEY, CDR2 SMNVEV (reference sequence). J gave up 6 bases and V 3 bases, and 11 bases lay outside the gene matches. The CDR3 consists of 17 residues. The CDR3: CASSLRAFGGGAGELFF. In nucleotides, the CDR3 is TGTGCCAGCAGTTTGAGGGCATTTGGCGGGGGGGCCGGGGAGCTGTTTTTT.

The chain recombines TRBV29-1 with TRBJ1-1; no reliable D call. CDR3 length: 12 residues. Trimming removed 7 bases at V and 0 bases at J, with 9 bases between. CDR1 is SQVTM, CDR2 ANQGSEA, per germline. CDR3 coding DNA: TGCAGCGACCTCACACTGAACACTGAAGCTTTCTTT. Protein product: CSDLTLNTEAFF.

This chain uses TRBV6-5 with TRBJ1-2, with a tentative D call TRBD1 (6 bases). Trimming removed 0 bases from V and 8 bases from J, with 16 bases in between. From germline, CDR1 is MNHEY and CDR2 SVGAGI. This CDR3 is built from 15 residues. The CDR3 DNA follows: TGTGCCAGCAGTTACTCCAGGGGTGGGGTAGGAGGCTACACCTTC. Amino acid sequence: CASSYSRGGVGGYTF.

J is TRBJ2-1 and V is TRBV6-5; tentatively, D is TRBD1 (6 bases). Germline V gene sequence: CDR1 MNHEY, CDR2 SVGAGI. CDR3 length: 15 amino acids. Trimming pared 6 bases from V and 3 bases from J, leaving 15 bases between. As DNA, the CDR3 is TGTGCCAGCAGCCAACAGGGCTTTAGCTACAATGAGCAGTTCTTC. Translating gives CASSQQGFSYNEQFF.

CDR3 DNA sequence: TGTGCCAGCAGCGTAGCTGGGGCTGTCTACAATGAGCAGTTCTTC. Protein: CASSVAGAVYNEQFF. This chain connects TRBV9 to TRBJ2-1; a possible D gene is TRBD1 (5 bases). CDR1 and CDR2 from the germline V gene are SGDLS and YYNGEE. This CDR3 has 15 amino acids. Trimming pared 0 bases from V and 3 bases from J, leaving 10 bases between.